This T cell receptor (beta chain) was observed in a study of cytomegalovirus exposure and HLA in healthy donors. Study-wide points: Presence/absence analyses took donor sequencing depth as roughly uniform. Compared with the approximately 680-donor mean, an Asian-associated ancestry cluster reportedly had fewer N-insertions, according to a later analysis.

The PCR contained 60 Vbeta and 13 Jbeta primers. The assay was immunoSEQ multiplex PCR, and TCRdb's table has in-frame clones only and misses some. The profile shows approximately 140,000 clones, around 72% of them singletons. The germline V gene encodes CDR1 SGHVS and CDR2 FNYEAQ. V lost 4 bases, J lost 15 bases, and 8 bases stayed unmatched. This CDR3 contains 13 residues. The sample holds a few counts of this clone. Antigen: not known. This receptor was obtained from a human donor in good health. Sequencing was done on a sample of PBMCs. The chain is built from TRBV7-6 and TRBJ2-1, with 11 bases aligning to TRBD2. CDR3 residues: CASSSIAGGAWFF. In DNA, the CDR3 is TGTGCCAGCAGCTCCATAGCGGGGGGGGCTTGGTTCTTC. The entire variable domain, with the rest obtained from reference TRBV7-6 and TRBJ2-1, is as follows: GAGVSQSPRYKVTKRGQDVALRCDPISGHVSLYWYRQALGQGPEFLTYFNYEAQQDKSGLPNDRFSAERPEGSISTLTIQRTEQRDSAMYRCASSSIAGGAWFFGPGTRLTVL.